This entry concerns a single T cell receptor beta chain. These data originate in a study of shared clonotypes between healthy human individuals. About the research overall: Serving as donors were two women and three men, whose ages spanned 18 to 49.

CD8 cells classed as naive were CD45RO-negative and positively selected for CCR7, excluding terminally differentiated effector memory CD45RA+ cells. Assay: immunoSEQ multiplex PCR; the TCRdb copy retains only in-frame clones and omits some. The sample has hundreds of thousands of clones; about 92% are singletons. The CDR3 has 15 residues. V was clipped by 0 bases and J by 3 bases; unmatched bases: 3. Germline V lookup: CDR1 MGHDK, CDR2 SYGVNS. The sequenced sample consisted of naive CD8+ T cells sorted from blood. The gene calls are TRBV25-1 and TRBJ2-5; TRBD2 matches 8 bases. The TCR sequence derives from a young man in good health. The CDR3 here is CASSEYGLAEETQYF. The CDR3 DNA follows: TGTGCCAGCAGTGAATATGGACTAGCAGAAGAGACCCAGTACTTC.